The clone carrying this T cell receptor beta chain was detected only once. The record originates from a study of blood T cells in healthy people across ages. Trimming shortened V by 3 bases and J by 5 bases, and 20 bases separated the two germline ends. CDR3 size: 16 residues. The germline CDR1 and CDR2 sequences are MNHEY and SMNVEV (reference sequence). A second PCR, run for roughly 6 to 11 cycles, used a sample-barcoded 5' primer plus a J-beta primer mix. TCRdb processed the 5' RACE reads anew with MiXCR; each CDR3 protein has one entry. Of 1.2 million to 1.5 million distinct CDR3 sequences listed, 35% to 45% were seen once; the top ten hold roughly 7.9%.

Sequencing input: blood. This chain connects TRBV27 to TRBJ2-7; no firm D call. This sequence originates from a woman aged 18-29 years in good health. In DNA form, the CDR3 reads TGTGCCAGCAGTTTTTTGCCCCTAGTGGGGTCCGACGAGCAGTACTTC. Its protein product is CASSFLPLVGSDEQYF.